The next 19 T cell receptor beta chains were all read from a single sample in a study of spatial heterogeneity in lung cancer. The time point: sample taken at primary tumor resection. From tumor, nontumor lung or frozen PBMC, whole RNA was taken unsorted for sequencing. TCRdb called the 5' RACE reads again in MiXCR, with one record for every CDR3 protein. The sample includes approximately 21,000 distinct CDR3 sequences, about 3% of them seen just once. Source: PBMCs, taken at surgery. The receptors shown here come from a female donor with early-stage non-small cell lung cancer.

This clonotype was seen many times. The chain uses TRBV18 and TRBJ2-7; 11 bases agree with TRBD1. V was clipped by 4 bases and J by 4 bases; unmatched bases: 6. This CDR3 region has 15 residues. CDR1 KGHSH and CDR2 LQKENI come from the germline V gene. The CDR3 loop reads CASSLGQGAGYEQYF. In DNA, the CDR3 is TGTGCCAGCTCACTCGGACAGGGGGCGGGTTACGAGCAGTACTTC.

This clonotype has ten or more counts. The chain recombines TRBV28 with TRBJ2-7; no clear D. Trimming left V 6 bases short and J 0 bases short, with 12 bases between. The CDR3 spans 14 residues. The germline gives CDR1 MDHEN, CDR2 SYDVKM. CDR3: CASRVTSYSYEQYF. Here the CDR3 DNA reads TGTGCCAGCAGGGTAACATCTTACTCCTACGAGCAGTACTTC.

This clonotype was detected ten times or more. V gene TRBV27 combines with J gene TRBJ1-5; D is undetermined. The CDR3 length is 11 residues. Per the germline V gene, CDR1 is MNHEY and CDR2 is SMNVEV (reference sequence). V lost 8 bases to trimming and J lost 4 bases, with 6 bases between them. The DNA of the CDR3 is TGTGCCAGCGGCATGAATCAGCCCCAGCATTTT. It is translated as CASGMNQPQHF.

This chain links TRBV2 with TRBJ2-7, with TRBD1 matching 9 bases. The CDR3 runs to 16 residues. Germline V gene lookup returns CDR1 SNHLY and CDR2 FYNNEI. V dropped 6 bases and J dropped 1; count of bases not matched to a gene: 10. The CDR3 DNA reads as TGTGCCAGCAGACCAACGGGACAGGGACGTTCCTACGAGCAGTACTTC. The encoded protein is CASRPTGQGRSYEQYF.

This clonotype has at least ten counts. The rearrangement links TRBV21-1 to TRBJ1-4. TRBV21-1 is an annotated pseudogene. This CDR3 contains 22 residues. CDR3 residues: CASSKNGISYVNTPATNEKLFF. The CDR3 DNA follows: TGTGCCAGCAGCAAAAACGGAATATCGTACGTTAACACGCCAGCAACTAATGAAAAACTGTTTTTT.

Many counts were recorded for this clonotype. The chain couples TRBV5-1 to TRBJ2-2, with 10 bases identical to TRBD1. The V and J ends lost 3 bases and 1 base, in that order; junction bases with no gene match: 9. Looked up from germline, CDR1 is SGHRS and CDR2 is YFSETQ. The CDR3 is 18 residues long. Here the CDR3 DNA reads TGCGCCAGCAGCTGGGACAGGGGAGCTCTACTGAACACCGGGGAGCTGTTTTTT. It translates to CASSWDRGALLNTGELFF.

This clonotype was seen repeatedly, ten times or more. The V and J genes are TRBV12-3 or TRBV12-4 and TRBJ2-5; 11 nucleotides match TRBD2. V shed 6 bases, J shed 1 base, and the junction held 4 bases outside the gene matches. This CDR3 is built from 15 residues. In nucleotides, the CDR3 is TGTGCCAGCAGGAGACTAGCGGGAACCCAAGAGACCCAGTACTTC. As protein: CASRRLAGTQETQYF.

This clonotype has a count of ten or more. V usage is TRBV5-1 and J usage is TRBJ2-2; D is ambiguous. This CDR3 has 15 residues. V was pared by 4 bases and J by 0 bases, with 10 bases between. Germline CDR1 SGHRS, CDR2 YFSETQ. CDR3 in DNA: TGCGCCAGCAGCAGGGAACAAACGAACACCGGGGAGCTGTTTTTT. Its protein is CASSREQTNTGELFF.

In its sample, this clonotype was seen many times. CDR3 coding DNA: TGCGCCAGCAGTCAATCGGGCGGGAACACCGGGGAGCTGTTTTTT. Its translation is CASSQSGGNTGELFF. The gene calls are TRBV23-1 and TRBJ2-2; D is unclear. TRBV23-1 is an open reading frame whose function is uncertain. Trimming pared 0 bases from V and 1 base from J, leaving 6 bases between. This CDR3 spans 15 amino acids.

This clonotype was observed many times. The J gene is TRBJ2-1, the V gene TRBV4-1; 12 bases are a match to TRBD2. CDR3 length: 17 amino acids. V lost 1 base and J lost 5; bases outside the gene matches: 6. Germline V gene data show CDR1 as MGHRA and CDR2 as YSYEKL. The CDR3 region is CASSQVSGLAGNNEQFF. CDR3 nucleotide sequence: TGCGCCAGCAGCCAAGTATCGGGACTAGCGGGCAACAATGAGCAGTTCTTC.

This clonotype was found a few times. CDR3: CASSESLGSRGYADTQYF. The CDR3 DNA reads as TGCGCCAGCAGTGAGTCTTTGGGGTCCAGGGGTTACGCAGATACGCAGTATTTT. The rearrangement uses TRBV10-1 and TRBJ2-3, with D possibly matching TRBD1 (6 bases). Trimming left V 0 bases short and J 4 bases short, with 20 bases between. Germline V gene sequence: CDR1 WNHNN, CDR2 SYGVQD (reference sequence). This CDR3 is 18 amino acids long.

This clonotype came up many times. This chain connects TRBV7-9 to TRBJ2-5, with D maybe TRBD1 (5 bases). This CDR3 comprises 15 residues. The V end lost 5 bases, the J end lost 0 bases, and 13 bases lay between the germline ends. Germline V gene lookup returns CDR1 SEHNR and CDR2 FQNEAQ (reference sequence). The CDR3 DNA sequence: TGTGCCAGCAGCCCCCCTCGACAGAACCAAGAGACCCAGTACTTC. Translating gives CASSPPRQNQETQYF.

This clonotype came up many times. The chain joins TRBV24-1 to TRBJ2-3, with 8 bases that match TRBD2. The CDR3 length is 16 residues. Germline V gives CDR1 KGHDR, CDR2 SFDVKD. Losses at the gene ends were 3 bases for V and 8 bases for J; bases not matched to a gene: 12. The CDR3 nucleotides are TGTGCCACCAGTGATCGACCGGGACTAGATGTGTTTACGCAGTATTTT. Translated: CATSDRPGLDVFTQYF.

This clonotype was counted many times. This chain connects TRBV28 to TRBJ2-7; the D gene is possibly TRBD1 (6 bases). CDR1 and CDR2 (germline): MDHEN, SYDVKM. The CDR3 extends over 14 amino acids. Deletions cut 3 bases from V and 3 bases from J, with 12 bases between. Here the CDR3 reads CASSLGQVRYEQYF. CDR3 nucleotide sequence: TGTGCCAGCAGTTTGGGACAAGTCCGCTACGAGCAGTACTTC.

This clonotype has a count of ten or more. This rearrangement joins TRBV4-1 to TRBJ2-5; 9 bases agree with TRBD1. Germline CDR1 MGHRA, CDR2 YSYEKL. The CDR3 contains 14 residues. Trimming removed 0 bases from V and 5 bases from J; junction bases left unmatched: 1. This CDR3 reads CASSQEDRGETQYF. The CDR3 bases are TGCGCCAGCAGCCAAGAGGACAGGGGCGAGACCCAGTACTTC.

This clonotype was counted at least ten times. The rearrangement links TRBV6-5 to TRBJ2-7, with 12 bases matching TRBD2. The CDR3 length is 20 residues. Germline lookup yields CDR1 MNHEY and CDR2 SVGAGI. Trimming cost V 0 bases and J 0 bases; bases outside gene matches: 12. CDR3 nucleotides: TGTGCCAGCAGTTACTCCATCCTAGCGGGAGGGACGGAGAGCTCCTACGAGCAGTACTTC. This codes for CASSYSILAGGTESSYEQYF.

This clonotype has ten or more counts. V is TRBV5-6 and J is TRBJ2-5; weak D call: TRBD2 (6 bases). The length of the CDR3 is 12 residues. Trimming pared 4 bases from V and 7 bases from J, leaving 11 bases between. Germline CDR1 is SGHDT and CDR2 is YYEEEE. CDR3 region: CASSGAEGTQYF. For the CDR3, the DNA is TGTGCCAGCAGCGGGGCGGAGGGGACCCAGTACTTC.

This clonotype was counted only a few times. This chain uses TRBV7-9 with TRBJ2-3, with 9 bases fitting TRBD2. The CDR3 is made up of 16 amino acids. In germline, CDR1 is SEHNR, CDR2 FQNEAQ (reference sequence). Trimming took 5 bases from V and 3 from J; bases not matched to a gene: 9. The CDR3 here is CASSERTSVVTDTQYF. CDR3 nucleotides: TGTGCCAGCAGCGAAAGGACTAGCGTTGTGACAGATACGCAGTATTTT.

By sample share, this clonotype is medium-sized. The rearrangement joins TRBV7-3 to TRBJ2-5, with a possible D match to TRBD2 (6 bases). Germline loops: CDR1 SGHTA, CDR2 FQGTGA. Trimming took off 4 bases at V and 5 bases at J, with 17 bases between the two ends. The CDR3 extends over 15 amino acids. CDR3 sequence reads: CASSSGTAGTETQYF. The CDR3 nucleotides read TGTGCCAGCAGCTCCGGGACTGCAGGGACGGAGACCCAGTACTTC.